Below are 21 T cell receptor beta chains sequenced from a single sample in a study of T cell responses to AZD1222 COVID-19 vaccine. Using immunoSEQ multiplex PCR, the repertoire was profiled, and TCRdb retains in-frame clones only, with some absent. The sample lists around 200,000 clones; about 93% were seen once. The sequencing here drew on peripheral blood, taken 28 days after the second dose of the MenACWY control vaccine. All receptors come from an adult who received the MenACWY meningococcal vaccine as a control.

Concerning this clone itself: Within the sample, other DNA sequences also encode this same CDR3. This chain uses TRBV7-9 with TRBJ1-2; 7 bases are a match to TRBD1. From germline, CDR1 is SEHNR and CDR2 FQNEAQ (reference sequence). This CDR3 is built from 13 residues. The trim removed 3 bases at V and 2 bases at J, leaving 0 bases unmatched. The CDR3 DNA follows: TGTGCCAGCAGCTTGGGACAGAACTATGGCTACACCTTC. Protein sequence: CASSLGQNYGYTF.

The genes are TRBV3-1 (or the pseudogene TRBV3-2) and TRBJ1-5, with D possibly TRBD1 on 5 matching bases. The germline V gene encodes CDR1 LGHDT and CDR2 YNNKEL (reference sequence). The CDR3 runs to 15 residues. V lost 2 bases to trimming and J lost 2 bases, with 10 bases between them. In DNA, the CDR3 is TGTGCCAGCAGCCAACAGGGAATTGGCAATCAGCCCCAGCATTTT. It is translated as CASSQQGIGNQPQHF.

The DNA of the CDR3 is TGCAGTGCTAAGAAAAACTACGAGCAGTACTTC. Protein product: CSAKKNYEQYF. The V and J genes are TRBV20-1 and TRBJ2-7, with D uncertain. Trimming left V 4 bases short and J 3 bases short, with 7 bases between. CDR1 and CDR2 from the germline V gene are DFQATT and SNEGSKA (reference sequence). CDR3 length: 11 amino acids.

The V call is TRBV5-1, the J call TRBJ1-1, with D possibly matching TRBD1 (6 bases). Germline CDR1 is SGHRS and CDR2 is YFSETQ. The CDR3 extends over 15 amino acids. V was pared by 3 bases and J by 5 bases, with 17 bases between. The CDR3 coding sequence is TGCGCCAGCAGCTCCCAACAGGGAGAAAGGACTGAAGCTTTCTTT. Translating gives CASSSQQGERTEAFF.

The CDR3, as DNA: TGCGCCAGCAGCTTGTGGCGGAGGAACACTGAAGCTTTCTTT. It yields the protein CASSLWRRNTEAFF. V gene TRBV5-1 combines with J gene TRBJ1-1; D remains unclear. V gave up 1 base and J gave up 1 base, with 8 bases separating them. Germline CDR1 is SGHRS and CDR2 is YFSETQ. This CDR3 region has 14 residues.

This clone came up once. As DNA, the CDR3 is TGTGCCAGCCGAGGACAGGTAGGACAGCCCCAGCATTTT. Translating gives CASRGQVGQPQHF. The genes are TRBV28 and TRBJ1-5; 7 bases are a match to TRBD1. Germline values: CDR1 MDHEN, CDR2 SYDVKM. This CDR3 spans 13 amino acids. V lost 8 bases to trimming and J lost 7 bases; unmatched junction nucleotides: 8.

V and J are TRBV11-2 and TRBJ1-1; no firm D call. V was cut by 3 bases and J by 3 bases, with 8 bases left in between. The CDR3 totals 13 residues. The V gene's germline CDR1 is SGHAT and CDR2 FQNNGV. CDR3 amino acids: CASSLSGDTEAFF. For the CDR3, the DNA is TGTGCCAGCAGCTTGAGCGGGGACACTGAAGCTTTCTTT.

The sample holds one count of this clone. V gene TRBV20-1 combines with J gene TRBJ1-1, with D unresolved. Germline loops: CDR1 DFQATT, CDR2 SNEGSKA (reference sequence). This CDR3 contains 11 residues. Trimming shortened V by 6 bases and J by 6 bases, and 11 bases separated the two germline ends. CDR3 DNA: TGCAGTGCCGAGCCGACACCTGAAGCTTTCTTT. The encoded protein is CSAEPTPEAFF.

The J gene is TRBJ2-7, the V gene TRBV28, with TRBD1 identical over 7 bases. The CDR3 sequence is 14 residues long. V shed 3 bases, J shed 6 bases, and the junction held 8 bases outside the gene matches. CDR1 MDHEN and CDR2 SYDVKM come from the germline V gene. CDR3 protein: CASSFAQTGFEQYF. As DNA, the CDR3 is TGTGCCAGCAGTTTCGCCCAGACAGGGTTCGAGCAGTACTTC.

This chain uses TRBV28 with TRBJ2-7; 9 bases are shared with TRBD1. Germline V lookup: CDR1 MDHEN, CDR2 SYDVKM. J lost 0 bases, V lost 5 bases, and 8 bases had no gene match. This CDR3 spans 16 amino acids. In nucleotides, the CDR3 is TGTGCCAGCAGTCCCTCGGGACAGGGAAGCTCCTACGAGCAGTACTTC. This codes for CASSPSGQGSSYEQYF.

The chain combines TRBV5-1 with TRBJ2-7; D not certain. V was clipped by 4 bases and J by 2 bases, with 13 bases between them. This CDR3 is 14 amino acids long. Germline V gene data show CDR1 as SGHRS and CDR2 as YFSETQ. The CDR3 sequence is CASSLRTAPYEQYF. Here the CDR3 DNA reads TGCGCCAGCAGCCTGAGGACGGCCCCCTACGAGCAGTACTTC.

The chain joins TRBV10-1 to TRBJ2-2; 11 bases map to TRBD1. Losses at the gene ends were 5 bases for V and 4 bases for J; bases not matched to a gene: 15. The CDR3 is 19 residues long. In germline, CDR1 is WNHNN, CDR2 SYGVQD (reference sequence). The DNA for the CDR3 is TGCGCCAGCAGTCTAGGCGAAGGGGACGGGACAGGGGGCACCGGGGAGCTGTTTTTT. Translated, it gives CASSLGEGDGTGGTGELFF.

The chain recombines TRBV5-5 with TRBJ1-1; D not resolved. V was cut by 4 bases and J by 1 base, with 8 bases left in between. Germline CDR1 reads SGHKS; CDR2 reads YYEKEE (reference sequence). The CDR3 consists of 13 residues. CDR3 protein: CASSATPNTEAFF. CDR3 nucleotides: TGTGCCAGCAGCGCCACACCGAACACTGAAGCTTTCTTT.

This clone was detected only once. The chain couples TRBV6-5 to TRBJ2-7, with TRBD1 matching over 7 bases. The CDR3 spans 12 residues. Per germline, CDR1 MNHEY and CDR2 SVGAGI. Trimming took 11 bases from V and 3 from J; bases not matched to a gene: 7. The CDR3 DNA reads TGTGCCGCCCGGGACAGCTTCTACGAGCAGTACTTC. It translates to CAARDSFYEQYF.

V gene TRBV18 combines with J gene TRBJ2-5; tentatively, D is TRBD1 (6 bases). Germline CDR1 and CDR2: KGHSH and LQKENI. CDR3 length equals 14 residues. V gave up 3 bases and J gave up 2 bases, with 10 bases separating them. DNA for the CDR3: TGTGCCAGCTCACCCCGACAGGTTCAAGAGACCCAGTACTTC. It translates to CASSPRQVQETQYF.

The chain employs TRBV19 and TRBJ2-3; D not certain. V was shortened by 0 bases and J by 0 bases, with 7 bases between the two germline ends. Germline V gives CDR1 LNHDA, CDR2 SQIVND (reference sequence). The CDR3 loop spans 15 amino acids. The CDR3 coding sequence is TGTGCCAGTAGTATAGAGGGTACGAGCACAGATACGCAGTATTTT. Encoded protein: CASSIEGTSTDTQYF.

This chain links TRBV7-2 with TRBJ1-3; D remains ambiguous. The V gene lost 5 bases and the J gene lost 5 bases, with 10 bases spanning the gap. The CDR3 contains 13 residues. Germline CDR1 and CDR2: SGHTA and FQGNSA. CDR3 region: CASSGSQRNTIYF. In nucleotides, the CDR3 is TGTGCCAGCAGCGGCAGCCAGAGAAACACCATATATTTT. Looking up the rest from reference TRBV7-2 and TRBJ1-3 gives the full variable domain: GAGVSQSPSNKVTEKGKDVELRCDPISGHTALYWYRQSLGQGLEFLIYFQGNSAPDKSGLPSDRFSAERTGGSVSTLTIQRTQQEDSAVYLCASSGSQRNTIYFGEGSWLTVV.

The chain uses TRBV30 and TRBJ1-1; the match to TRBD1 covers 7 bases. Looked up from germline, CDR1 is GTSNPN and CDR2 is SVGIG (reference sequence). This CDR3 has 14 amino acids. V was pared by 4 bases and J by 0 bases, with 5 bases of the junction left unmatched. The DNA for the CDR3 is TGTGCCTGGAACCACCAGGGGGTGAACACTGAAGCTTTCTTT. It codes for CAWNHQGVNTEAFF.

This chain links TRBV28 with TRBJ2-7; D remains unclear. Germline lookup yields CDR1 MDHEN and CDR2 SYDVKM. Between the trimmed V and J ends, which lost 6 bases and 3 bases, there was a span of 6 bases. The CDR3 extends over 11 amino acids. The CDR3 region is CASSQDYEQYF. CDR3 in DNA: TGTGCCAGCAGCCAAGACTACGAGCAGTACTTC.

The J gene is TRBJ1-3, the V gene TRBV29-1, with unresolved D. V was cut by 4 bases and J by 0 bases, with 7 bases left in between. The CDR3 spans 13 residues. Per the germline V gene, CDR1 is SQVTM and CDR2 is ANQGSEA. The CDR3 region is CSVAVLSGNTIYF. Written as DNA, the CDR3 is TGCAGCGTTGCAGTACTCTCTGGAAACACCATATATTTT.

The chain has TRBV12-3 or TRBV12-4 and TRBJ1-5; D is unclear. The ends were cut back, 1 base at V and 6 bases at J, with 4 bases in the middle. The CDR3 is 12 amino acids. The DNA for the CDR3 is TGTGCCAGCAGTTTAGTCGGTCAGCCCCAGCATTTT. Translating it yields CASSLVGQPQHF.